This T cell receptor beta chain is drawn from a study of blood T cell repertoires in COVID-19 (dated by TCRdb to about 2020). Regarding the research as a whole: Collaborator samples came from the United States, Italy and Spain and covered acute and convalescent phases of COVID-19. The prospective study material was composed of cDNA or gDNA derived from T cells, B-cell-depleted T cells, or PBMCs. Subjects who had been exposed to COVID-19, were actively infected with it, or had recovered from it provided the deeply sampled blood TCRbeta repertoires that made up the dataset. The repertoires were released in a freely available public database intended as a resource for research on the immune response to SARS-CoV-2. Samples came from the ongoing ImmuneRACE study (first 160 participants) plus 1,254 subjects from 6 global collaborators. Sample metadata almost always included a de-identified subject ID, COVID-19 status, age in years and sex. Where HLA class I and class II types were available, the types were taken from metadata supplied by the sample provider, not from assay-based typing. The paper as a whole reports these results and caveats: The amount of clinical and demographic metadata varied by source and participant and was provided uncurated.

Regarding this clone: This clone's antigen is unknown. Base quality data are lacking; no much larger clone is found one base away.

Including cysteine and phenylalanine, the CDR3 has 15 amino acids. The CDR3 DNA has 45 bases and is translated from base 1. Per the germline V gene, MGHDK is the CDR1 and SYGVNS is the CDR2. V loses 0 bases, J loses 4 bases, and the germline ends lie 11 bases apart. TCRbeta CDR3 regions were amplified from genomic DNA using the immunoSEQ Assay, a bias-controlled multiplex PCR. Per the authors' processing: The number of nucleated cells in each sample was estimated from the amplification of reference gene primers within the assay. To quantify the absolute abundance of each unique TCRbeta CDR3 rearrangement, sequence reads were collapsed and filtered. For each sample, productive Simpson clonality was calculated by taking the square root of Simpson's diversity index across productive rearrangements. TCRdb's version of the immuneACCESS table is confined to in-frame rearrangements and falls short of the full clone set. An unresolved V gene accounts for under half of the shortfall where checked; the remainder is of unknown origin. V, J and clone size are those of that table, while D and trimming were read from the DNA. This sample lists 100,000 to 150,000 clones; roughly nine tenths were detected once. About 4% of the sample goes to the ten largest clones.

Whole blood was collected in K2EDTA tubes by collaborating institutions according to the institutions' own protocols. For TCRbeta analysis, collaborator samples were shipped as frozen whole blood, as isolated PBMCs, or as DNA extracted from either sample type. Sequencing was carried out using peripheral blood. Recombination joined TRBV25-1 with TRBJ2-3; TRBD1 is a possible D gene, resting on 5 matching bases. This TCR was recovered from a man in his forties or fifties with active COVID-19. The DNA sequence follows: TGTGCCAGCAGTGAATATAGGGGCGCGGCAGATACGCAGTATTTT. Translation gives CASSEYRGAADTQYF. Beyond the CDR3, the reference TRBV25-1 and TRBJ2-3 genes provide the residues; the full variable domain reads: EADIYQTPRYLVIGTGKKITLECSQTMGHDKMYWYQQDPGMELHLIHYSYGVNSTEKGDLSSESTVSRIRTEHFPLTLESARPSHTSQYLCASSEYRGAADTQYFGPGTRLTVL.